The T cell receptor (beta chain) under discussion was sequenced for a study of T-cell reconstitution after alpha-beta-depleted transplantation in children. CDR1 LGHNA and CDR2 YSLEER come from the germline V gene. CDR3 length equals 16 residues. Trimming took 4 bases from V and 4 from J, leaving 17 bases between them. Many counts were recorded for this clonotype. Molecular barcoding with unique molecular identifiers was used for the TCRbeta library. TCRdb reprocessed the PCR reads with MiXCR, giving one entry per CDR3 protein. The table has over 85,000 distinct CDR3 sequences, around 10% seen once. The material sequenced was PBMCs from the stem cell graft donor, taken from the stem cell graft. The chain links TRBV4-3 to TRBJ2-1, with D possibly being TRBD2 (6 bases). This TCR was sampled from a human donor who donated a stem cell graft to a child with acute lymphoblastic leukemia. CDR3 sequence reads: CASSRFRDGGYNEQFF. Written as DNA, the CDR3 is TGCGCCAGCAGCCGCTTCCGGGACGGGGGTTACAATGAGCAGTTCTTC.